These T cell receptor beta chains were read from a single sample in a study of control samples from healthy donors and cancer patients. TCRdb keeps only in-frame clones here, not all; method: immunoSEQ multiplex PCR. The sample consists of about 120,000 clones, 88% of them appearing once. The sequenced sample was blood. The receptor set was obtained from a man aged 35-49 years in good health. Each CDR3 is given with its conserved first and last residue. Fields, in order: J gene, clone size, V gene, D gene, CDR3 DNA, CDR3 protein. The D gene is left open where the match is weak. Where a row states a size, it is once, few, many or the class of an expanded clone; other rows omit it.

j_gene: TRBJ2-3
abundance: -
v_gene: TRBV24-1
d_gene: TRBD1
CDR3nt: TGTGCCACCAGCTGGACGACAGGGAAGACAGATACGCAGTATTTT
CDR3aa: CATSWTTGKTDTQYF

j_gene: TRBJ1-6
abundance: -
v_gene: TRBV27
d_gene: -
CDR3nt: TGTGCCAGCAGGGAGAGCTCCTATAATTCACCCCTCCACTTT
CDR3aa: CASRESSYNSPLHF

j_gene: TRBJ2-1
abundance: -
v_gene: TRBV5-1
d_gene: TRBD2
CDR3nt: TGCGCCAGCAGCGGACTAGCGGGGGGGCCCGATGAGCAGTTCTTC
CDR3aa: CASSGLAGGPDEQFF

j_gene: TRBJ2-3
abundance: -
v_gene: TRBV11-2
d_gene: -
CDR3nt: TGTGCCAGCAGCGGACAGTCAATGAGCACAGATACGCAGTATTTT
CDR3aa: CASSGQSMSTDTQYF

j_gene: TRBJ1-1
abundance: -
v_gene: TRBV3-1/TRBV3-2
d_gene: -
CDR3nt: TGTGCCAGCAGCCCAGGTCGGGACACTGAAGCTTTCTTT
CDR3aa: CASSPGRDTEAFF

j_gene: TRBJ2-7
abundance: -
v_gene: TRBV7-9
d_gene: -
CDR3nt: TGTGCCAGCAGTTCCCCATACTCAACCTACGAGCAGTACTTC
CDR3aa: CASSSPYSTYEQYF

j_gene: TRBJ1-2
abundance: -
v_gene: TRBV5-1
d_gene: TRBD1
CDR3nt: TGCGCCAGCACCGGGACAGGGCCCCTTGGCTACACCTTC
CDR3aa: CASTGTGPLGYTF

j_gene: TRBJ2-7
abundance: few
v_gene: TRBV6-5
d_gene: -
CDR3nt: TGTGCCAGCAGTCCGCCGACGGGCGAGCAGTACTTC
CDR3aa: CASSPPTGEQYF

j_gene: TRBJ2-5
abundance: -
v_gene: TRBV15
d_gene: -
CDR3nt: TGTGCCACCAGCAGAGTTTTTAGGGAGACCCAGTACTTC
CDR3aa: CATSRVFRETQYF

j_gene: TRBJ1-5
abundance: -
v_gene: TRBV3-1/TRBV3-2
d_gene: -
CDR3nt: TGTGCCAGCAGCCAAGATGGGGCCACGAATCAGCCCCAGCATTTT
CDR3aa: CASSQDGATNQPQHF